Listed below are T cell receptor beta chains from one sample, sequenced in a study of human T cells and chemical hapten exposure. TCRdb used MiXCR to reprocess the RACE reads, holding one entry per CDR3 protein. This table has under 450,000 distinct CDR3 sequences, approximately 4.4% appearing once. Here the sequenced sample was whole blood, taken in connection with sensitization to the hapten diphenylcyclopropenone (DPC). The receptor set was obtained from a woman aged 50 to 60 with alopecia areata. Some clones in this sample may be carry-over from other donors' samples. Both conserved end residues are part of each CDR3. The D gene is left open where the match is weak. A row's size may be missing; if present it is once, few, many or a size class.

.	TRBV3-1	.	TRBJ1-4	CASSQGTTNEKLFF	TGTGCCAGCAGCCAAGGGACCACTAATGAAAAACTGTTTTTT
TRBD2	TRBV4-3	many	TRBJ2-1	CASSQAAGAREQFF	TGCGCCAGCAGCCAAGCAGCGGGAGCTCGGGAGCAGTTCTTC
.	TRBV6-6	many	TRBJ2-7	CASSEGGPFGEQYF	TGTGCCAGCAGTGAGGGGGGGCCCTTTGGGGAGCAGTACTTC
.	TRBV4-1	many	TRBJ1-2	CASSQVSQRNYGYTF	TGCGCCAGCAGCCAAGTGTCGCAGCGAAACTATGGCTACACCTTC
.	TRBV7-9	.	TRBJ1-5	CASSLGTTTNQPQHF	TGTGCCAGCAGCTTGGGGACAACGACCAATCAGCCCCAGCATTTT
.	TRBV6-2/TRBV6-3	many	TRBJ2-2	CASSYAVRQINGELFF	TGTGCCAGCAGTTACGCAGTGAGACAGATAAACGGGGAGCTGTTTTTT
.	TRBV3-1	many	TRBJ1-1	CASGLRTDRTEAFF	TGTGCCAGCGGGTTAAGGACAGATCGAACTGAAGCTTTCTTT
TRBD2	TRBV5-5	many	TRBJ2-3	CASSTTQLSGRGTDTQYF	TGTGCCAGCAGTACCACCCAGTTGAGCGGGAGGGGCACAGATACGCAGTATTTT
TRBD2	TRBV7-2	few	TRBJ2-7	CASSGASGSVNEQYF	TGTGCCAGCAGCGGCGCTAGCGGGAGTGTCAACGAGCAGTACTTC
TRBD1	TRBV24-1	few	TRBJ2-2	CATSDAGQGFTGELFF	TGTGCCACCAGTGATGCGGGACAGGGTTTCACCGGGGAGCTGTTTTTT
.	TRBV7-9	few	TRBJ1-2	CASSLDEGAYGYTF	TGTGCCAGCAGCTTAGACGAGGGCGCCTATGGCTACACCTTC
.	TRBV7-9	many	TRBJ1-2	CASSLGQAIYGYTF	TGTGCCAGCAGCTTAGGACAGGCGATCTATGGCTACACCTTC
.	TRBV12-3/TRBV12-4	.	TRBJ2-7	CASSLIDLREQYF	TGTGCCAGCAGTTTGATTGACCTACGGGAGCAGTACTTC
TRBD2	TRBV29-1	many	TRBJ2-3	CSVEGISSGGTGTDTQYF	TGCAGCGTTGAAGGTATCTCTAGCGGGGGGACTGGCACAGATACGCAGTATTTT
TRBD1	TRBV4-3	.	TRBJ2-1	CASSQDSGQGREQFF	TGCGCCAGCAGCCAAGATTCGGGACAGGGTAGGGAGCAGTTCTTC
TRBD1	TRBV2	few	TRBJ2-2	CASSGTGLNTGELFF	TGTGCCAGCAGTGGGACAGGGCTTAACACCGGGGAGCTGTTTTTT
.	TRBV28	.	TRBJ2-4	CASSAPGPQNIQYF	TGTGCCAGCAGTGCCCCGGGACCACAAAACATTCAGTACTTC
.	TRBV20-1	many	TRBJ2-3	CSAASGGDATDTQYF	TGCAGTGCTGCCTCCGGAGGGGATGCCACAGATACGCAGTATTTT
TRBD1	TRBV29-1	few	TRBJ1-2	CSVGRGLQPNYGYTF	TGCAGCGTTGGAAGGGGGCTTCAGCCTAACTATGGCTACACCTTC
TRBD2	TRBV28	.	TRBJ2-2	CASSLSPSGGYTGELFF	TGTGCCAGCAGTTTAAGTCCCAGCGGGGGGTACACCGGGGAGCTGTTTTTT
TRBD1	TRBV15	many	TRBJ2-5	CATSREGQGPLQRETQYF	TGTGCCACCAGCAGGGAAGGACAGGGGCCCCTCCAACGAGAGACCCAGTACTTC